This TCR beta chain was observed in a study of CXCR3-negative and CXCR3-positive naive CD8 T cells. Whole-study context: Every library held about 1.5 +/- 0.3 million TRB reads, and the total came to around 150 million. Study-wide points: Surface CD5 was comparable between naive subsets; TCR strength was inferred from TRB CDR3 properties. Comparably high diversity was seen in both naive subsets, and much lower diversity in memory CD8+ cells.

As to this clonotype: No antigen is known for it.

CDR3 length equals 13 residues. Germline loops: CDR1 SQVTM, CDR2 ANQGSEA. UMI-labeled 5' RACE yielded the TRB cDNA libraries. TCRdb reprocessed the 5' RACE reads and keeps a single row for each CDR3 protein, giving no DNA. The sample's table shows roughly 71,000 distinct CDR3 sequences. Using triplicate sorts, 300,000 cells were collected each time from every CD8+ T cell subset. The sequencing sample was made of naive CXCR3- CD8+ T cells from blood. Noted subset: CD45RO-CCR7+CD27+CD95- naive CD8+ T cells lacking CXCR3 (TNR3-). The clonotype comes from a human donor in good health. Some clones in this sample may be carry-over from other donors' samples. The V gene is TRBV29-1, the J gene TRBJ2-5; TCRdb calls TRBD1, which cannot be checked without DNA. This CDR3 reads CSVWGDSQETQYF.